The source of this T cell receptor beta chain is a study of cytomegalovirus exposure and HLA in healthy donors. Study results and limitations: Analysis was carried out at a later point, and it linked a missense DCLRE1C variant to TCR beta V- and J-gene trimming. The records held CMV serostatus as the only immune exposure information. Among the most significant clusters, several appeared linked to common viral pathogens in a later analysis. Looking again later, the authors saw that most CMV-associated TCR beta chains seemed HLA-restricted.

CDR3 length: 13 residues. CDR1 is SGHNT, CDR2 YYREEE, per germline (reference sequence). V was cut by 4 bases and J by 4 bases, with 11 bases left in between. The PCR employed 60 Vbeta primers together with 13 Jbeta primers. The protocol was immunoSEQ multiplex PCR, while the TCRdb copy is restricted to in-frame clones and leaves out a portion. This table has 120,000 to 150,000 clones, nearly 80% appearing once. For this clone: Its antigen is not known.

The rearrangement uses TRBV5-4 and TRBJ1-2; D possibly corresponds to TRBD1 (6 bases). Sequencing used PBMCs. This sequence originates from a male donor in good health and CMV-seronegative. This CDR3 is CASSPRGGYGYTF. CDR3 in DNA: TGTGCCAGCAGCCCAAGGGGGGGCTATGGCTACACCTTC.